This TCR beta chain was recorded in a study of T-cell reconstitution after alpha-beta-depleted transplantation in children. The table lists this clonotype with a few counts. The CDR3 length is 15 residues. The germline gives CDR1 SGHRS, CDR2 YFSETQ. V shed 0 bases, J shed 1 base, and the junction held 3 bases outside the gene matches. Unique molecular identifiers were incorporated into the prepared TCRbeta library. TCRdb reanalysed the PCR reads using MiXCR and keeps one entry per CDR3 protein. The table has 380,000 or so distinct CDR3 sequences, about an eighth seen once. The sequencing used PBMCs, collected from the stem cell graft. The source of this sequence is a human donor who donated a stem cell graft to a child with Fanconi anemia. V gene TRBV5-1 combines with J gene TRBJ1-1; 7 nucleotides agree with TRBD1. The CDR3 DNA reads TGCGCCAGCAGCTTGGGACAGGGTCCGAACACTGAAGCTTTCTTT. Protein sequence: CASSLGQGPNTEAFF.